This passage covers 29 T cell receptor beta chains from one sample sequenced in a study of blood T cell repertoires in COVID-19 (dated by TCRdb to about 2020). Libraries were built with the immunoSEQ multiplex PCR assay. Imported from immuneACCESS, the table was reduced by TCRdb to in-frame sequences with V and J called. These copies leave out some clones; in studies compared against another copy, an unresolved V gene accounts for under half, and the cause of the remainder is not known. The sample table contains around 81,000 clones; only one count was recorded for approximately 84% of them. Over 10% of the sample is held by the ten biggest clonotypes. The sample consisted of peripheral blood. These receptors originate from a human donor in a cohort sampled during active COVID-19.

V gene TRBV5-1 combines with J gene TRBJ1-5, with a possible D match to TRBD1 (5 bases). This CDR3 is 15 amino acids long. Germline V gives CDR1 SGHRS, CDR2 YFSETQ. V lost 2 bases and J 0 bases, leaving 9 bases between the germline ends. In DNA form, the CDR3 reads TGCGCCAGCAGCTTCGGGGGAGATAGCAATCAGCCCCAGCATTTT. Amino acids: CASSFGGDSNQPQHF.

CDR3 region: CASSLGTVGAVLEAFF. Here the CDR3 DNA reads TGTGCCAGCAGCTTAGGGACAGTCGGAGCCGTTCTTGAAGCTTTCTTT. This rearrangement joins TRBV7-9 to TRBJ1-1; tentatively, D is TRBD1 (6 bases). The V and J ends lost 1 base and 7 bases respectively, with 19 bases between them. Germline lookup yields CDR1 SEHNR and CDR2 FQNEAQ (reference sequence). The CDR3 is 16 residues long.

The V call is TRBV2, the J call TRBJ2-3, with 7 bases identical to TRBD1. The CDR3 covers 15 residues. With V trimmed by 7 bases and J by 0 bases, 7 bases remained unmatched. Germline assignment: CDR1 SNHLY and CDR2 FYNNEI. CDR3: CASKAGTASTDTQYF. The DNA for the CDR3 is TGTGCCAGCAAAGCTGGGACAGCAAGCACAGATACGCAGTATTTT.

This chain connects TRBV9 to TRBJ1-1; the D gene is possibly TRBD1 (5 bases). The CDR3 runs 18 residues. The germline CDR1 and CDR2 sequences are SGDLS and YYNGEE. V lost 3 bases and J 4 bases, leaving 25 bases between the germline ends. The chain's CDR3 is CASSGPPDTQRVGTEAFF. The CDR3 nucleotides read TGTGCCAGCAGCGGACCCCCGGACACACAAAGAGTTGGCACTGAAGCTTTCTTT.

This rearrangement joins TRBV28 to TRBJ1-3, with 10 nucleotides matching TRBD1. The CDR3 runs to 15 residues. Losses at the gene ends were 5 bases for V and 7 bases for J; bases not matched to a gene: 8. The V gene's germline CDR1 is MDHEN and CDR2 SYDVKM. The CDR3 DNA reads as TGTGCCAGCAGTCCATGGGACAGGGGTGGGAACACCATATATTTT. It codes for CASSPWDRGGNTIYF.

The V and J genes are TRBV5-5 and TRBJ1-1; D uncertain. Looked up from germline, CDR1 is SGHKS and CDR2 is YYEKEE (reference sequence). V lost 0 bases and J lost 11, with 14 bases in between. The CDR3 has 13 residues. The CDR3 DNA follows: TGTGCCAGCAGCTTGGATGGCAGGCTTGCCGCTTTCTTT. As protein: CASSLDGRLAAFF.

The chain links TRBV7-9 to TRBJ1-2; no clear D. Germline CDR1 reads SEHNR; CDR2 reads FQNEAQ (reference sequence). V dropped 5 bases and J dropped 8 bases, with 12 bases sitting between them. There are 12 residues in the CDR3. The CDR3 spells CASSPREAGYTF. For the CDR3, the DNA is TGTGCCAGCAGCCCCAGAGAAGCGGGCTACACCTTC.

V is TRBV7-6 and J is TRBJ2-2; TRBD1 matches at 7 bases. The CDR3 has 17 amino acids. Germline V CDR1 and CDR2: SGHVS, FNYEAQ. V was clipped by 3 bases and J by 1 base; unmatched bases: 8. CDR3 DNA sequence: TGTGCCAGCAGCTTGCGTGTAGGGGGCGAGAACACCGGGGAGCTGTTTTTT. Protein product: CASSLRVGGENTGELFF. Combining the CDR3 with reference TRBV7-6 and TRBJ2-2 gives the whole variable domain GAGVSQSPRYKVTKRGQDVALRCDPISGHVSLYWYRQALGQGPEFLTYFNYEAQQDKSGLPNDRFSAERPEGSISTLTIQRTEQRDSAMYRCASSLRVGGENTGELFFGEGSRLTVL.

The rearrangement links TRBV18 to TRBJ1-1; 12 bases line up with TRBD1. The junction had 6 bases not matched to a gene; V was cut back by 4 bases and J by 0 bases. The germline CDR1 and CDR2 sequences are KGHSH and LQKENI. This CDR3 region has 17 residues. Written as DNA, the CDR3 is TGTGCCAGCTCACTCGGGACAGGGGGCCTAGTGAACACTGAAGCTTTCTTT. Translating it yields CASSLGTGGLVNTEAFF.

V is TRBV5-8 and J is TRBJ2-1; D is undetermined. Looked up from germline, CDR1 is SGHTS and CDR2 is YDEGEE. Trimming took 2 bases from V and 4 from J, leaving 7 bases between them. This CDR3 is 13 amino acids long. The CDR3 region is CASSFRVYNEQFF. CDR3 in DNA: TGTGCCAGCAGCTTTCGGGTATACAATGAGCAGTTCTTC. The whole variable domain, filled in from reference TRBV5-8 and TRBJ2-1, reads EAGVTQSPTHLIKTRGQQATLRCSPISGHTSVYWYQQALGLGLQFLLWYDEGEERNRGNFPPRFSGRQFPNYSSELNVNALELEDSALYLCASSFRVYNEQFFGPGTRLTVL.

This chain uses TRBV9 with TRBJ1-5; TRBD1 matches 7 bases. V lost 3 bases and J lost 9; bases outside the gene matches: 15. Germline V gives CDR1 SGDLS, CDR2 YYNGEE. The CDR3 has 16 amino acids. For the CDR3, the DNA is TGTGCCAGCAGCGCTCTTCAGGAGGGGGCGTTTGGGCCCCAGCATTTT. This sequence encodes CASSALQEGAFGPQHF. Together with reference TRBV9 and TRBJ1-5, the CDR3 gives the full variable domain: DSGVTQTPKHLITATGQRVTLRCSPRSGDLSVYWYQQSLDQGLQFLIQYYNGEERAKGNILERFSAQQFPDLHSELNLSSLELGDSALYFCASSALQEGAFGPQHFGDGTRLSIL.

DNA for the CDR3: TGTGCCAGCAGCGAAAGACTAGTACCCTACAATGAGCAGTTCTTC. Protein product: CASSERLVPYNEQFF. The genes are TRBV5-8 and TRBJ2-1, with D tentatively TRBD2 (6 bases). Trimming pared 4 bases from V and 2 bases from J, leaving 13 bases between. The CDR3 contains 15 residues. Germline V gives CDR1 SGHTS, CDR2 YDEGEE.

The gene calls are TRBV11-2 and TRBJ2-7; TRBD1 might be the D (5 bases). CDR3 size: 13 residues. Trimming took 5 bases from V and 2 from J, leaving 10 bases between them. Germline CDR1 SGHAT, CDR2 FQNNGV. As DNA, the CDR3 is TGTGCCAGCAGCCAGGGTCTCACCTACGAGCAGTACTTC. Residues: CASSQGLTYEQYF. The variable domain in full, with the rest retrieved from reference TRBV11-2 and TRBJ2-7, is EAGVAQSPRYKIIEKRQSVAFWCNPISGHATLYWYQQILGQGPKLLIQFQNNGVVDDSQLPKDRFSAERLKGVDSTLKIQPAKLEDSAVYLCASSQGLTYEQYFGPGTRLTVT.

V gene TRBV4-1 combines with J gene TRBJ2-3; D possibly corresponds to TRBD2 (6 bases). There are 18 residues in the CDR3. Trimming took off 1 base at V and 4 bases at J, with 21 bases between the two ends. The germline CDR1 and CDR2 sequences are MGHRA and YSYEKL. The CDR3 here is CASSQVLVQTAGPDTQYF. CDR3 sequence (DNA): TGCGCCAGCAGCCAAGTATTGGTCCAGACCGCGGGGCCAGATACGCAGTATTTT.

V and J are TRBV19 and TRBJ1-1; 7 bases line up with TRBD1. CDR3 length equals 15 residues. The junction had 7 bases not matched to a gene; V was cut back by 4 bases and J by 2 bases. CDR1 and CDR2 (germline): LNHDA, SQIVND (reference sequence). The CDR3, as DNA: TGTGCCAGTAGTACCCCAGGACAGGAAAACACTGAAGCTTTCTTT. Amino acids: CASSTPGQENTEAFF.

This chain connects TRBV19 to TRBJ1-2; 9 nucleotides line up with TRBD1. V was pared by 5 bases and J by 2 bases, with 0 bases of the junction left unmatched. This CDR3 has 13 residues. Germline V gene sequence: CDR1 LNHDA, CDR2 SQIVND (reference sequence). The CDR3 nucleotides are TGTGCCAGTAGTGACAGGGGGAACTATGGCTACACCTTC. This codes for CASSDRGNYGYTF.

The V and J genes are TRBV5-1 and TRBJ2-1; a weak D match, TRBD2 (6 bases). CDR3 length: 16 amino acids. V lost 3 bases to trimming and J lost 5 bases, with 18 bases between them. Per germline, CDR1 SGHRS and CDR2 YFSETQ. CDR3 DNA: TGCGCCAGCAGCTGGGACTCTTGGCCCCGGGACAATGAGCAGTTCTTC. This codes for CASSWDSWPRDNEQFF.

V and J are TRBV3-1 (or the pseudogene TRBV3-2) and TRBJ2-6; 7 bases map to TRBD1. The CDR3 has 18 amino acids. Germline loops: CDR1 LGHDT, CDR2 YNNKEL (reference sequence). Losses at the gene ends were 0 bases for V and 1 base for J; bases not matched to a gene: 6. The CDR3 nucleotides read TGTGCCAGCAGCCAAGAATTTCAGGGGGATTCTGGGGCCAACGTCCTGACTTTC. It specifies CASSQEFQGDSGANVLTF.

This chain joins TRBV9 and TRBJ1-2; D is unresolved. V lost 2 bases, J lost 6 bases, and 14 bases lay in between. Looked up from germline, CDR1 is SGDLS and CDR2 is YYNGEE. The CDR3 sequence is 14 residues long. The CDR3 sequence is CASSVRSWADGYTF. CDR3 DNA sequence: TGTGCCAGCAGCGTCCGATCCTGGGCAGATGGCTACACCTTC.

This rearrangement joins TRBV10-3 to TRBJ2-1; possible D gene TRBD2, 6 bases. This CDR3 has 13 amino acids. The V gene's germline CDR1 is ENHRY and CDR2 SYGVKD. Trimming took off 6 bases at V and 3 bases at J, with 9 bases between the two ends. CDR3 residues: CAISGGVYNEQFF. The DNA for the CDR3 is TGTGCCATCAGCGGGGGAGTCTACAATGAGCAGTTCTTC.

The chain uses TRBV5-1 and TRBJ1-1; 9 bases are shared with TRBD1. V shed 5 bases, J shed 1 base, and the junction held 9 bases outside the gene matches. This CDR3 contains 16 residues. Germline V gene lookup returns CDR1 SGHRS and CDR2 YFSETQ. CDR3 region: CASSSDRGLSNTEAFF. CDR3 DNA: TGCGCCAGCAGTTCGGACAGGGGACTTTCGAACACTGAAGCTTTCTTT. Using reference TRBV5-1 and TRBJ1-1 for the parts outside the CDR3, the full variable domain is KAGVTQTPRYLIKTRGQQVTLSCSPISGHRSVSWYQQTPGQGLQFLFEYFSETQRNKGNFPGRFSGRQFSNSRSEMNVSTLELGDSALYLCASSSDRGLSNTEAFFGQGTRLTVV.

The chain has TRBV18 and TRBJ2-1; D is unresolved. The CDR3 consists of 12 residues. V dropped 2 bases and J dropped 9 bases, with 8 bases sitting between them. Germline V gene lookup returns CDR1 KGHSH and CDR2 LQKENI. The CDR3 sequence: CASSPYHSEQFF. In nucleotides, the CDR3 is TGTGCCAGCTCACCATATCATAGTGAGCAGTTCTTC.

V gene TRBV6-1 combines with J gene TRBJ1-2; D remains unclear. The CDR3 is made up of 17 amino acids. Trimming took 2 bases from V and 2 from J, leaving 18 bases between them. Per the germline V gene, CDR1 is MNHNS and CDR2 is SASEGT. The CDR3 DNA reads as TGTGCCAGCAGTGAACTTCGGTCCGGTCCAGGAAACTATGGCTACACCTTC. It is translated as CASSELRSGPGNYGYTF.

This clone was observed a single time. The rearrangement joins TRBV7-9 to TRBJ2-1, with unresolved D. From germline, CDR1 is SEHNR and CDR2 FQNEAQ (reference sequence). V lost 1 base to trimming and J lost 5 bases, with 15 bases between them. CDR3 length equals 16 residues. The DNA of the CDR3 is TGTGCCAGCAGCTTAGGGCTGGGCGCCTTCGACAATGAGCAGTTCTTC. Amino acid sequence: CASSLGLGAFDNEQFF.

This clone was counted a few times. The gene calls are TRBV15 and TRBJ1-6; D call uncertain. Trimming removed 0 bases from V and 9 bases from J, with 12 bases in between. The CDR3 length is 15 residues. Looked up from germline, CDR1 is LNHNV and CDR2 is YYDKDF (reference sequence). The DNA of the CDR3 is TGTGCCACCAGCAGAGACCCCTCTCACAGTTCACCCCTCCACTTT. This translates into CATSRDPSHSSPLHF.

CDR3 residues: CASTPLAGGDNEQFF. The DNA of the CDR3 is TGTGCCAGTACTCCCCTAGCGGGGGGGGACAATGAGCAGTTCTTC. J is TRBJ2-1 and V is TRBV14; TRBD2 matches 12 bases. The CDR3 runs 15 residues. The V segment lost 9 bases and the J segment 5 bases; nucleotides outside the gene matches: 8. Germline loops: CDR1 SGHDN, CDR2 FVKESK.

Concerning this clone: A read error may account for a junction end that differs from germline. This sequence joins TRBV20-1 and TRBJ1-1; D is ambiguous. From germline, CDR1 is DFQATT and CDR2 SNEGSKA (reference sequence). The CDR3 extends over 11 amino acids. The CDR3 is CSAREEFGEAF. CDR3 DNA: TGCAGTGCTAGGGAAGAGTTTGGGGAGGCCTTT.

V and J are TRBV27 and TRBJ2-1, with a weak D call TRBD2 (5 bases). The CDR3 sequence is 12 residues long. Germline lookup yields CDR1 MNHEY and CDR2 SMNVEV (reference sequence). V lost 6 bases, J lost 8 bases, and 11 bases lay in between. CDR3 sequence (DNA): TGTGCCAGCAGAAGGGTGGAGGATGAGCAGTTCTTC. This gives the protein CASRRVEDEQFF.

The rearrangement uses TRBV5-6 and TRBJ2-7; 9 bases are shared with TRBD2. The germline V gene has CDR1 SGHDT and CDR2 YYEEEE. CDR3 length equals 15 residues. J gave up 4 bases and V 0 bases, and 5 bases lay outside the gene matches. The CDR3 nucleotides read TGTGCCAGCAGCTTGGAGCGGGGGGTCGGGTACGAGCAGTACTTC. Translation gives CASSLERGVGYEQYF.